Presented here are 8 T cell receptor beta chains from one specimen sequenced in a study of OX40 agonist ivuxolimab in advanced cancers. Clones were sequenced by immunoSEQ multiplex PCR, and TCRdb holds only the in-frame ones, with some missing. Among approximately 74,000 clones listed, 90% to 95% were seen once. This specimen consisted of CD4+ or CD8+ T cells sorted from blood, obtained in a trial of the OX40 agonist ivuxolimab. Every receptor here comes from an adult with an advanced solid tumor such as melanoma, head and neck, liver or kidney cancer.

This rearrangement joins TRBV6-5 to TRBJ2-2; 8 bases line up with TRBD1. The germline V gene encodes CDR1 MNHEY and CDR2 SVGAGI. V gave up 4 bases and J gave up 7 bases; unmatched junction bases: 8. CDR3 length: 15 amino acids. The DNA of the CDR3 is TGTGCCAGCAGTTCATCGGACAGGGCACTCGGGGAGCTGTTTTTT. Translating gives CASSSSDRALGELFF.

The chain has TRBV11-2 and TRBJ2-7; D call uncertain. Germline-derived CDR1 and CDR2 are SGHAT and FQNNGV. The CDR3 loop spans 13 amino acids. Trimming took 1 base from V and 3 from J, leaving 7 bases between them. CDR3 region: CASSLVTSYEQYF. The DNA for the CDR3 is TGTGCCAGCAGCTTAGTCACCAGCTACGAGCAGTACTTC.

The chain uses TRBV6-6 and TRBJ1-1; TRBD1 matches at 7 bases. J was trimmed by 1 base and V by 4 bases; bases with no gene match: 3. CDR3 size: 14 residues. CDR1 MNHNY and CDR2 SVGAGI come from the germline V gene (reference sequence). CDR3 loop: CASSWDRKNTEAFF. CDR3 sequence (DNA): TGTGCCAGCAGTTGGGACAGAAAGAACACTGAAGCTTTCTTT.

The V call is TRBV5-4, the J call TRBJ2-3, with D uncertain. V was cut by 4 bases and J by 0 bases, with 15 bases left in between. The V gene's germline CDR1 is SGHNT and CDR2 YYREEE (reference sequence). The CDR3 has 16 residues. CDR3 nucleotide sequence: TGTGCCAGCAGCCCTCTACGGACCTCCAGCACAGATACGCAGTATTTT. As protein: CASSPLRTSSTDTQYF.

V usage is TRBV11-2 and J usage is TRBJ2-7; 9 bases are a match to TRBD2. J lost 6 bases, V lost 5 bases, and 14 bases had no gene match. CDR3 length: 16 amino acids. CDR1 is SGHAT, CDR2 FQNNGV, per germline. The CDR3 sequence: CASSPAGGQGASEQYF. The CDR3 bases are TGTGCCAGCAGCCCGGCGGGGGGGCAGGGAGCCTCCGAGCAGTACTTC.

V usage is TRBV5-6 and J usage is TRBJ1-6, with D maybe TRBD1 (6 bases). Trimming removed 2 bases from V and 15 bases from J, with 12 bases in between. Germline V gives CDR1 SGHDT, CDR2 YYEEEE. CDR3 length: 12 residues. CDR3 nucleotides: TGTGCCAGCAGCTTCCGGGACACCTACCTCCACTTT. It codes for CASSFRDTYLHF.

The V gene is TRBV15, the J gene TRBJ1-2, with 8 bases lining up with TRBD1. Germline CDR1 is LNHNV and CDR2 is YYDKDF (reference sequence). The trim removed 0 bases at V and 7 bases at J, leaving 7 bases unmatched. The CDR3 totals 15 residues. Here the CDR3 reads CATSRDQGAFGGYTF. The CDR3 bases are TGTGCCACCAGCAGAGATCAGGGGGCCTTCGGTGGCTACACCTTC. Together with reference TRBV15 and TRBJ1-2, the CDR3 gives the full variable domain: DAMVIQNPRYQVTQFGKPVTLSCSQTLNHNVMYWYQQKSSQAPKLLFHYYDKDFNNEADTPDNFQSRRPNTSFCFLDIRSPGLGDTAMYLCATSRDQGAFGGYTFGSGTRLTVV.

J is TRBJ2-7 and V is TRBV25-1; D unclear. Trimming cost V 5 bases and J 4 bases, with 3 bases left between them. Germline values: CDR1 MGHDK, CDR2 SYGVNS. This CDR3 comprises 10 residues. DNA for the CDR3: TGTGCCAGCAGTAAGTACGAGCAGTACTTC. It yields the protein CASSKYEQYF.